These 3 T cell receptor beta chains originate from one sample sequenced in a study of CD8 T cells in Susac syndrome. When the RNA was reverse transcribed, random hexamers were used with an input of about 0.5 to 1 ug. Using its own MiXCR run on the immunoSEQ multiplex PCR reads, TCRdb lists one record per CDR3 protein. Of about 290,000 distinct CDR3 sequences in the sample, around nine tenths were seen once. The source material was CD8+ T cells from PBMCs. These receptors came from a human donor with multiple sclerosis.

The gene calls are TRBV20-1 and TRBJ2-1, with no clear D. The CDR3 runs 15 residues. Germline V gene sequence: CDR1 DFQATT, CDR2 SNEGSKA (reference sequence). V was clipped by 0 bases and J by 7 bases, with 16 bases between them. Here the CDR3 DNA reads TGCAGTGCTAGAGATCTTAGAATCCCCTCGAATGAGCAGTTCTTC. This codes for CSARDLRIPSNEQFF.

This clonotype has a handful of counts. V usage is TRBV18 and J usage is TRBJ1-1; 7 bases align to TRBD1. CDR1 is KGHSH and CDR2 is LQKENI in the germline V gene. With V trimmed by 3 bases and J by 4 bases, 5 bases remained unmatched. The CDR3 extends over 14 amino acids. CDR3 coding DNA: TGTGCCAGCTCACCGGGCAGGGGGACCACTGAAGCTTTCTTT. Amino acid sequence: CASSPGRGTTEAFF.

The V gene is TRBV24-1, the J gene TRBJ1-5; D not resolved. With 0 bases removed from V and 0 bases from J, the gap between germline ends came to 8 bases. Germline V gives CDR1 KGHDR, CDR2 SFDVKD. The CDR3 is 16 amino acids. This CDR3 is CATSDLKDGSNQPQHF. In DNA, the CDR3 is TGTGCCACCAGTGATTTGAAGGACGGTAGCAATCAGCCCCAGCATTTT.